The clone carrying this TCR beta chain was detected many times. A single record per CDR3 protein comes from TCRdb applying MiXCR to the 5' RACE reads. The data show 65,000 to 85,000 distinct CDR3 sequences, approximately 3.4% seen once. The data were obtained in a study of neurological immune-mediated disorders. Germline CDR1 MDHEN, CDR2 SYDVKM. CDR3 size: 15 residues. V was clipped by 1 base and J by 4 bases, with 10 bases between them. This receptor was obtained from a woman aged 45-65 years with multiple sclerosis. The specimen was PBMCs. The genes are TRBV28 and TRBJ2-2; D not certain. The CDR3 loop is CASSLYSFSTGELFF. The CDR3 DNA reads TGTGCCAGCAGTTTATACAGTTTCAGCACCGGGGAGCTGTTTTTT.